This passage covers 29 T cell receptor beta chains from one sample sequenced in a study of shared clonotypes between healthy human individuals. TCRdb keeps only in-frame clones here, not all; method: immunoSEQ multiplex PCR. The data show some 2,000,000 clones, around 95% seen once. The source material was naive CD4+ T cells sorted from blood. The subset: CD45RA+ positively selected. Every receptor here comes from a man between 18 and 29 years old in good health.

Worth noting for this clone: In the same sample, other DNA sequences code for this CDR3. This chain links TRBV7-8 with TRBJ1-2; 8 positions agree with TRBD1. This CDR3 spans 14 amino acids. The ends lost 2 bases at V and 2 bases at J; junction bases unmatched: 1. CDR1 SGHVS and CDR2 FQNEAQ come from the germline V gene. CDR3 DNA sequence: TGTGCCAGCAGCTTACAGGGGGCGAACTATGGCTACACCTTC. Translated: CASSLQGANYGYTF.

This chain connects TRBV11-2 to TRBJ2-5, with D perhaps matching TRBD1 (6 bases). The ends were cut back, 3 bases at V and 4 bases at J, with 15 bases in the middle. This CDR3 spans 15 amino acids. Germline CDR1 and CDR2: SGHAT and FQNNGV. The CDR3 nucleotides are TGTGCCAGCAGCTTTAACAGGGTGATGGGAGAGACCCAGTACTTC. It encodes CASSFNRVMGETQYF.

The chain couples TRBV30 to TRBJ2-7, with 8 positions matching TRBD1. Germline-derived CDR1 and CDR2 are GTSNPN and SVGIG (reference sequence). The trim removed 3 bases at V and 5 bases at J, leaving 6 bases unmatched. CDR3 size: 13 residues. The CDR3 region has the DNA TGTGCCTGGAGCCTCTCAGGGGGCAACGAGCAGTACTTC. It translates to CAWSLSGGNEQYF.

This chain connects TRBV2 to TRBJ1-4; the match to TRBD1 covers 8 bases. V trimming: 7 bases; J trimming: 8 bases; junction bases outside the gene matches: 9. This CDR3 spans 14 amino acids. The germline V gene encodes CDR1 SNHLY and CDR2 FYNNEI. CDR3 sequence (DNA): TGTGCCAGCAAGAAGGGACAGGACCGGGAAAAACTGTTTTTT. Its translation: CASKKGQDREKLFF. The full variable domain, completed using reference TRBV2 and TRBJ1-4, is EPEVTQTPSHQVTQMGQEVILRCVPISNHLYFYWYRQILGQKVEFLVSFYNNEISEKSEIFDDQFSVERPDGSNFTLKIRSTKLEDSAMYFCASKKGQDREKLFFGSGTQLSVL.

A word on this clone: Other DNA sequences of this sample code for an identical CDR3. The chain carries TRBV5-1 and TRBJ2-5; possibly TRBD2 for D (6 bases). Trimming removed 4 bases at V and 3 bases at J, with 10 bases between. Germline V gene lookup returns CDR1 SGHRS and CDR2 YFSETQ. The CDR3 extends over 13 amino acids. The CDR3 spells CASSPGLKETQYF. The CDR3 DNA reads TGCGCCAGCAGCCCGGGACTTAAAGAGACCCAGTACTTC. The complete variable domain, with remaining parts taken from reference TRBV5-1 and TRBJ2-5, reads KAGVTQTPRYLIKTRGQQVTLSCSPISGHRSVSWYQQTPGQGLQFLFEYFSETQRNKGNFPGRFSGRQFSNSRSEMNVSTLELGDSALYLCASSPGLKETQYFGPGTRLLVL.

This clone was detected only a few times. The chain carries TRBV19 and TRBJ1-3; D gene uncertain. From germline, CDR1 is LNHDA and CDR2 SQIVND (reference sequence). V gave up 10 bases and J gave up 0 bases, with 10 bases separating them. The CDR3 is 13 residues long. The CDR3 spells CATAVDSGNTIYF. The CDR3 nucleotides read TGTGCCACAGCAGTGGACTCTGGAAACACCATATATTTT.

This clone was detected only once. The chain joins TRBV30 to TRBJ1-4; D gene uncertain. In germline, CDR1 is GTSNPN, CDR2 SVGIG (reference sequence). Trimming pared 2 bases from V and 6 bases from J, leaving 10 bases between. The CDR3 contains 13 residues. The CDR3 reads CAWSNSIYEKLFF. In nucleotides, the CDR3 is TGTGCCTGGAGTAACAGTATCTATGAAAAACTGTTTTTT.

The chain couples TRBV5-1 to TRBJ2-3; 11 positions match TRBD2. The V and J ends lost 4 bases and 4 bases, in that order; junction bases with no gene match: 2. Germline-derived CDR1 and CDR2 are SGHRS and YFSETQ. This CDR3 has 14 amino acids. CDR3 sequence reads: CASSGSGGADTQYF. The CDR3 DNA sequence: TGCGCCAGCAGCGGTAGCGGGGGGGCAGATACGCAGTATTTT.

This clone appeared once. This chain links TRBV4-3 with TRBJ2-7; D perhaps matches TRBD2 (5 bases). V was shortened by 0 bases and J by 3 bases, with 12 bases between the two germline ends. CDR1 and CDR2 from the germline V gene are LGHNA and YSLEER. This CDR3 spans 15 amino acids. The CDR3 region has the DNA TGCGCCAGCAGCCAAGAAGCCAGCGGTCTCTACGAGCAGTACTTC. Protein product: CASSQEASGLYEQYF.

The rearrangement links TRBV6-4 to TRBJ2-3, with 7 positions matching TRBD2. The CDR3 is 15 amino acids. V lost 5 bases, J lost 1 base, and 6 bases stayed unmatched. From germline, CDR1 is MRHNA and CDR2 SNTAGT. The CDR3 DNA follows: TGTGCCAGCAGTCTAACGCTAGCGGGCACAGATACGCAGTATTTT. This codes for CASSLTLAGTDTQYF.

The chain carries TRBV6-1 and TRBJ1-1; D gene uncertain. The V end was cut by 3 bases, the J end by 1 base, with 12 bases between. This CDR3 spans 15 amino acids. CDR1 MNHNS and CDR2 SASEGT come from the germline V gene. The CDR3 nucleotides are TGTGCCAGCAGTGAGTGGAGTCGGACGAACACTGAAGCTTTCTTT. Protein product: CASSEWSRTNTEAFF.

The V gene is TRBV5-5, the J gene TRBJ2-5; 7 bases are shared with TRBD2. The CDR3 spans 16 residues. The J segment lost 5 bases and the V segment lost 0 bases, leaving 10 bases of the junction unmatched. Germline V gene data show CDR1 as SGHKS and CDR2 as YYEKEE (reference sequence). This CDR3 reads CASSLAMSSGPETQYF. CDR3 DNA sequence: TGTGCCAGCAGCTTGGCCATGTCTAGCGGCCCGGAGACCCAGTACTTC.

This clone has just one count. This chain uses TRBV29-1 with TRBJ1-1; TRBD1 agrees at 10 bases. The CDR3 is 15 residues long. The V segment lost 3 bases and the J segment 0 bases; nucleotides outside the gene matches: 4. CDR1 SQVTM and CDR2 ANQGSEA come from the germline V gene. The CDR3 DNA reads TGCAGCGTTGATGGAGGGACAGGGGTGAACACTGAAGCTTTCTTT. Amino acids: CSVDGGTGVNTEAFF.

The V gene is TRBV10-3, the J gene TRBJ1-5; a weak D match, TRBD1 (6 bases). V was shortened by 10 bases and J by 3 bases, with 16 bases between the two germline ends. The germline CDR1 and CDR2 sequences are ENHRY and SYGVKD. The CDR3 is made up of 14 amino acids. The DNA for the CDR3 is TGTGCCAGCAGCGAGGGGGATTCCAATCAGCCCCAGCATTTT. Translation: CASSEGDSNQPQHF.

The gene calls are TRBV15 and TRBJ2-7; a weak D match, TRBD2 (6 bases). V lost 0 bases and J 0 bases, leaving 12 bases between the germline ends. Germline CDR1 LNHNV, CDR2 YYDKDF (reference sequence). The CDR3 spans 16 residues. The CDR3 sequence is CATSRDLLAASYEQYF. In DNA form, the CDR3 reads TGTGCCACCAGCAGAGATCTTTTAGCGGCCTCCTACGAGCAGTACTTC.

The chain joins TRBV11-2 to TRBJ2-7; 8 bases are a match to TRBD1. The length of the CDR3 is 14 residues. CDR1 and CDR2 (germline): SGHAT, FQNNGV. With V trimmed by 5 bases and J by 3 bases, 6 bases remained unmatched. The CDR3 bases are TGTGCCAGCAGCAAAGGGACAGGTGGCTACGAGCAGTACTTC. Its translation is CASSKGTGGYEQYF.

The chain couples TRBV7-2 to TRBJ2-3; 7 bases map to TRBD2. The CDR3 length is 15 residues. Germline loops: CDR1 SGHTA, CDR2 FQGNSA. With 7 bases clipped from V and 2 bases from J, the junction kept 9 bases outside the gene matches. The CDR3 is CASTWTSGITDTQYF. CDR3 nucleotides: TGTGCCAGCACCTGGACGAGCGGGATCACAGATACGCAGTATTTT.

This rearrangement joins TRBV19 to TRBJ1-6, with 9 bases aligning to TRBD1. J lost 10 bases, V lost 8 bases, and 6 bases had no gene match. There are 13 residues in the CDR3. Germline CDR1 LNHDA, CDR2 SQIVND (reference sequence). For the CDR3, the DNA is TGTGCCAGTGGGGACAGGGCGCGATCACCCCTCCACTTT. Translating it yields CASGDRARSPLHF.

The chain recombines TRBV27 with TRBJ2-7; D possibly uses TRBD1 or TRBD2 (5 bases each). The CDR3 is 14 residues long. Germline-derived CDR1 and CDR2 are MNHEY and SMNVEV (reference sequence). V lost 0 bases, J lost 13 bases, and 19 bases lay in between. The CDR3 DNA reads as TGTGCCAGCAGTTTATCCGGGACCCCAAATGGGTTATACTTC. Protein sequence: CASSLSGTPNGLYF.

V gene TRBV6-8 combines with J gene TRBJ1-4; D is uncertain. V gave up 5 bases and J gave up 7 bases, with 23 bases separating them. Germline CDR1 and CDR2: MNHGY and SAAAGT. This CDR3 comprises 17 residues. The CDR3 here is CASSVSPGRQCVEKLFF. The DNA for the CDR3 is TGTGCCAGCAGTGTGTCCCCGGGAAGGCAGTGTGTTGAAAAACTGTTTTTT.

The V call is TRBV30, the J call TRBJ2-7; the D is unclear. CDR3 length equals 13 residues. The V gene's germline CDR1 is GTSNPN and CDR2 SVGIG (reference sequence). This CDR3 is CARSSQPPYEQYF. DNA for the CDR3: TGTGCTCGTAGCTCCCAACCCCCCTACGAGCAGTACTTC.

J is TRBJ1-1 and V is TRBV4-1; the match to TRBD1 covers 7 bases. The V segment lost 5 bases and the J segment 4 bases; nucleotides outside the gene matches: 4. The CDR3 covers 13 residues. CDR1 is MGHRA, CDR2 YSYEKL, per germline. CDR3 DNA: TGCGCCAGCAGCTCACAGGGGTTCACTGAAGCTTTCTTT. Its translation is CASSSQGFTEAFF.

The chain carries TRBV5-3 and TRBJ1-1, with D perhaps TRBD1 (5 bases). TRBV5-3 is placed among ORFs of uncertain function. There are 13 residues in the CDR3. V lost 5 bases to trimming and J lost 8 bases, with 16 bases between them. The DNA of the CDR3 is TGTGCCAGAAGATTAGAGGGGCAGTCAGAAGCTTTCTTT. This codes for CARRLEGQSEAFF.

Only one count was recorded for this clone. This specimen includes other DNA sequences encoding the same CDR3. V and J are TRBV27 and TRBJ2-6, with 10 nucleotides matching TRBD1. V lost 6 bases to trimming and J lost 2 bases; unmatched junction nucleotides: 1. The CDR3 has 15 residues. Germline V gene sequence: CDR1 MNHEY, CDR2 SMNVEV (reference sequence). The CDR3 DNA follows: TGTGCCAGCAGGACAGGGGGCGCTGGGGCCAACGTCCTGACTTTC. Translation: CASRTGGAGANVLTF.

This clone was seen once. This sequence joins TRBV6-1 and TRBJ2-5; D call uncertain. CDR1 and CDR2 (germline): MNHNS, SASEGT. V was cut by 6 bases and J by 5 bases, with 19 bases left in between. The CDR3 is 15 residues long. The CDR3 is CASSQDPLVFETQYF. CDR3 DNA sequence: TGTGCCAGCAGCCAAGACCCCCTGGTTTTCGAGACCCAGTACTTC.

The J gene is TRBJ2-5, the V gene TRBV6-6; D tentatively fits TRBD1 or TRBD2 (6 bases each). V lost 0 bases to trimming and J lost 1 base, with 9 bases between them. Germline assignment: CDR1 MNHNY and CDR2 SVGAGI (reference sequence). The CDR3 runs 15 residues. This CDR3 is CASSYSGGTQETQYF. The CDR3 DNA follows: TGTGCCAGCAGTTACTCAGGGGGGACCCAAGAGACCCAGTACTTC.

V usage is TRBV18 and J usage is TRBJ1-2; maybe TRBD1 (5 bases). Germline lookup yields CDR1 KGHSH and CDR2 LQKENI. CDR3 length: 15 amino acids. Between the trimmed V and J ends, which lost 2 bases and 0 bases, there was a span of 10 bases. CDR3 DNA sequence: TGTGCCAGCTCACCAAGGGACCAATCTAACTATGGCTACACCTTC. Translated, it gives CASSPRDQSNYGYTF.

V is TRBV30 and J is TRBJ2-2; D call uncertain. V was clipped by 4 bases and J by 0 bases, with 9 bases between them. The CDR3 spans 14 residues. Germline CDR1 GTSNPN, CDR2 SVGIG (reference sequence). The CDR3 DNA sequence: TGTGCCTGGATTGGAAAGGCGAACACCGGGGAGCTGTTTTTT. It specifies CAWIGKANTGELFF.

This clone is a singleton in its sample. The genes are TRBV11-2 and TRBJ1-6; weak D call: TRBD1 (5 bases). The germline V gene has CDR1 SGHAT and CDR2 FQNNGV. Trimming cost V 5 bases and J 5 bases, with 16 bases left between them. CDR3 length: 16 amino acids. In nucleotides, the CDR3 is TGTGCCAGCAGCCACCGGACACTGAGGAATAATTCACCCCTCCACTTT. Its protein product is CASSHRTLRNNSPLHF.